This TCR beta chain is drawn from a study of blood T cell repertoires in COVID-19. Study details: The United States, Italy and Spain were the sources of the acute and convalescent COVID-19 samples. From T cells, B-cell-depleted T cells, or PBMCs came the material, which was cDNA or gDNA.

Authors' processing steps: Reference gene primer amplification yielded estimated nucleated cell counts. Sequenced by immunoSEQ multiplex PCR; TCRdb stores in-frame clones only, minus some. V and J calls and clone size follow that table, whereas D and trimming were derived from the DNA. The repertoire consists of 40,000 to 50,000 clones, with roughly 87% occurring once and the leading ten covering 6.2%. The sequence derives from a human donor in a cohort sampled during active COVID-19. Sequencing was performed on peripheral blood.

The CDR3 here is CSSNNVNEQFF. The CDR3 nucleotides are TGCAGTTCAAACAACGTCAATGAGCAGTTCTTC. The chain employs TRBV20-1 and TRBJ2-1; no definite D call. Between the trimmed V and J ends, which lost 8 bases and 6 bases, there was a span of 11 bases. CDR1 DFQATT and CDR2 SNEGSKA come from the germline V gene (reference sequence). The CDR3 extends over 11 amino acids.